The 21 T cell receptor beta chains below were found in one sample sequenced in a study of shared clonotypes between healthy human individuals. TCRdb's table, derived via immunoSEQ multiplex PCR, lists solely in-frame clones and lacks some. The sample has approximately 620,000 clones; approximately 97% are singletons. The material sequenced was naive CD4+ T cells sorted from blood. Documented subset: CD45RA+ positively selected. The receptor source for this set is a woman in her 30s in good health.

The chain employs TRBV10-2 and TRBJ1-4, with 7 bases fitting TRBD1. The CDR3 covers 16 residues. The V gene end was trimmed by 0 bases and the J gene end by 4 bases; junction bases not matched to a gene: 5. Per germline, CDR1 WSHSY and CDR2 SAAADI. CDR3 sequence: CASSESKGTVNEKLFF. The CDR3 DNA follows: TGCGCCAGCAGTGAGTCGAAGGGGACAGTTAATGAAAAACTGTTTTTT.

The rearrangement uses TRBV19 and TRBJ2-2; D ambiguous. Trimming removed 5 bases at V and 5 bases at J, with 6 bases between. CDR3 size: 12 residues. Germline CDR1 is LNHDA and CDR2 is SQIVND (reference sequence). The CDR3 nucleotides read TGTGCCAGTAGTCCTGGGACCGGGGAGCTGTTTTTT. Translating gives CASSPGTGELFF.

This clone was seen once. CDR3 coding DNA: TGTGCCAGCAGCCAAGATTCGCGGGGAATGAGTTCTGGGGCCAACGTCCTGACTTTC. Translation gives CASSQDSRGMSSGANVLTF. V gene TRBV4-2 combines with J gene TRBJ2-6; possibly TRBD2 for D (6 bases). Trimming left V 0 bases short and J 1 base short, with 16 bases between. Germline CDR1 reads LGHNA; CDR2 reads YNFKEQ. The CDR3 contains 19 residues.

The J gene is TRBJ1-1, the V gene TRBV18, with D maybe TRBD1 (5 bases). Germline CDR1 reads KGHSH; CDR2 reads LQKENI. The CDR3 runs to 14 residues. The V gene lost 6 bases and the J gene lost 7 bases, with 18 bases spanning the gap. The CDR3 spells CASSRPGRPNEAFF. CDR3 DNA sequence: TGTGCCAGCTCGAGACCAGGGCGCCCTAATGAAGCTTTCTTT.

The chain recombines TRBV5-1 with TRBJ1-1; no firm D call. Germline CDR1 and CDR2: SGHRS and YFSETQ. The CDR3 length is 13 residues. V shed 4 bases and J shed 4 bases, with 11 bases lying between them. For the CDR3, the DNA is TGCGCCAGCAGCGAAGGACCGACCACTGAAGCTTTCTTT. Its protein is CASSEGPTTEAFF.

The chain links TRBV19 to TRBJ2-7; 7 nucleotides line up with TRBD1. Germline CDR1 and CDR2: LNHDA and SQIVND (reference sequence). Losses at the gene ends were 5 bases for V and 2 bases for J; bases not matched to a gene: 6. This CDR3 region has 14 residues. The CDR3, as DNA: TGTGCCAGTAGTCACCGGGACAGAGCCTACGAGCAGTACTTC. This sequence encodes CASSHRDRAYEQYF. The full variable domain, rest sourced from reference TRBV19 and TRBJ2-7, is DGGITQSPKYLFRKEGQNVTLSCEQNLNHDAMYWYRQDPGQGLRLIYYSQIVNDFQKGDIAEGYSVSREKKESFPLTVTSAQKNPTAFYLCASSHRDRAYEQYFGPGTRLTVT.

The rearrangement links TRBV28 to TRBJ2-3; 11 positions match TRBD2. CDR1 and CDR2 (germline): MDHEN, SYDVKM. J was trimmed by 1 base and V by 4 bases; bases with no gene match: 7. The CDR3 runs 17 residues. The CDR3 here is CASSSTSGRERTDTQYF. CDR3 nucleotides: TGTGCCAGCAGTTCCACTAGCGGGAGAGAGCGCACAGATACGCAGTATTTT.

The chain is built from TRBV6-5 and TRBJ1-2; tentative D call: TRBD1 (5 bases). Per germline, CDR1 MNHEY and CDR2 SVGAGI. Trimming removed 5 bases at V and 7 bases at J, with 14 bases between. The CDR3 is 13 residues long. The CDR3 DNA reads TGTGCCAGCAGTCAAGGCAGGGTGGTTGGCTACACCTTC. Translated, it gives CASSQGRVVGYTF.

The chain recombines TRBV10-3 with TRBJ1-2; D perhaps matches TRBD1 (6 bases). The CDR3 runs 14 residues. With 2 bases removed from V and 2 bases from J, the gap between germline ends came to 9 bases. Germline V lookup: CDR1 ENHRY, CDR2 SYGVKD. CDR3 bases: TGTGCCATCAGTGAGGACAGGAGAAACTATGGCTACACCTTC. It specifies CAISEDRRNYGYTF.

The chain is built from TRBV18 and TRBJ1-1; TRBD1 is a possible D gene (6 bases). The CDR3 covers 12 residues. Trimming cost V 3 bases and J 7 bases, with 9 bases left between them. The germline V gene encodes CDR1 KGHSH and CDR2 LQKENI. This CDR3 reads CASSPQGIEAFF. The CDR3, as DNA: TGTGCCAGCTCACCGCAGGGGATTGAAGCTTTCTTT.

The chain links TRBV5-1 to TRBJ1-1; 7 nucleotides match TRBD1. Trimming cost V 5 bases and J 1 base; bases outside gene matches: 2. CDR3 length equals 13 residues. The germline V gene encodes CDR1 SGHRS and CDR2 YFSETQ. In nucleotides, the CDR3 is TGCGCCAGCAGAAGGACAGGGAACACTGAAGCTTTCTTT. It codes for CASRRTGNTEAFF.

The chain links TRBV15 to TRBJ2-7; 9 nucleotides match TRBD1. The trim removed 0 bases at V and 4 bases at J, leaving 4 bases unmatched. The CDR3 consists of 15 residues. Germline assignment: CDR1 LNHNV and CDR2 YYDKDF (reference sequence). The CDR3 bases are TGTGCCACCAGCAGAGACGACAGGGGGAGGTACGAGCAGTACTTC. Residues: CATSRDDRGRYEQYF.

CDR3 coding DNA: TGTGCCATCAGTGAATTTGGGGCCAACGTCCTGACTTTC. Its protein product is CAISEFGANVLTF. The gene calls are TRBV10-3 and TRBJ2-6, with no clear D. The CDR3 has 13 amino acids. The germline CDR1 and CDR2 sequences are ENHRY and SYGVKD. Trimming cost V 3 bases and J 3 bases, with 3 bases left between them.

V and J are TRBV6-1 and TRBJ2-5; weak D call: TRBD1 (5 bases). This CDR3 comprises 14 residues. V was cut by 8 bases and J by 2 bases, with 15 bases left in between. Germline assignment: CDR1 MNHNS and CDR2 SASEGT. CDR3 sequence reads: CASVVTVGQETQYF. The CDR3 DNA sequence: TGTGCCAGCGTTGTGACAGTTGGACAAGAGACCCAGTACTTC.

V gene TRBV2 combines with J gene TRBJ1-1; no clear D. Germline lookup yields CDR1 SNHLY and CDR2 FYNNEI. There are 14 residues in the CDR3. V dropped 3 bases and J dropped 1 base, with 9 bases sitting between them. CDR3 sequence (DNA): TGTGCCAGCAGTGACCGGGATAAGAACACTGAAGCTTTCTTT. Translated, it gives CASSDRDKNTEAFF.

This chain connects TRBV10-2 to TRBJ2-3; 7 bases map to TRBD1. With V trimmed by 6 bases and J by 4 bases, 4 bases remained unmatched. Germline V lookup: CDR1 WSHSY, CDR2 SAAADI. The CDR3 runs to 13 residues. The CDR3 sequence: CASRVTGSDTQYF. For the CDR3, the DNA is TGCGCCAGCAGGGTGACAGGGTCAGATACGCAGTATTTT.

The CDR3 is CASSSSTVPGSDYGYTF. CDR3 coding DNA: TGTGCCAGTAGTTCCTCGACAGTCCCCGGCAGTGACTATGGCTACACCTTC. The chain joins TRBV19 to TRBJ1-2; D possibly corresponds to TRBD1 (5 bases). V lost 5 bases and J 3 bases, leaving 22 bases between the germline ends. Germline assignment: CDR1 LNHDA and CDR2 SQIVND (reference sequence). The CDR3 is made up of 17 amino acids.

The V call is TRBV20-1, the J call TRBJ1-5; D call uncertain. The CDR3 sequence is 11 residues long. The V end was cut by 2 bases, the J end by 6 bases, with 5 bases between. From germline, CDR1 is DFQATT and CDR2 SNEGSKA (reference sequence). Here the CDR3 DNA reads TGCAGTGCTAGACGGGGTCAGCCCCAGCATTTT. Translation: CSARRGQPQHF.

The rearrangement joins TRBV19 to TRBJ1-1; TRBD1 matches at 7 bases. Germline lookup yields CDR1 LNHDA and CDR2 SQIVND (reference sequence). CDR3 length equals 15 residues. J was trimmed by 1 base and V by 3 bases; bases with no gene match: 5. The CDR3 here is CASSIINRGNTEAFF. CDR3 sequence (DNA): TGTGCCAGTAGTATTATTAACAGGGGGAACACTGAAGCTTTCTTT. Combining the CDR3 with reference TRBV19 and TRBJ1-1 gives the whole variable domain DGGITQSPKYLFRKEGQNVTLSCEQNLNHDAMYWYRQDPGQGLRLIYYSQIVNDFQKGDIAEGYSVSREKKESFPLTVTSAQKNPTAFYLCASSIINRGNTEAFFGQGTRLTVV.

The gene calls are TRBV5-1 and TRBJ2-1, with 7 bases aligning to TRBD2. Per the germline V gene, CDR1 is SGHRS and CDR2 is YFSETQ. The V segment lost 4 bases and the J segment 8 bases; nucleotides outside the gene matches: 3. The CDR3 has 12 amino acids. The CDR3 DNA reads as TGCGCCAGCAGCATTGGGGGGGATGAGCAGTTCTTC. It translates to CASSIGGDEQFF.

This sequence joins TRBV7-9 and TRBJ2-7; D is unclear. The CDR3 extends over 14 amino acids. The V end lost 1 base, the J end lost 2 bases, and 9 bases lay between the germline ends. Germline V gives CDR1 SEHNR, CDR2 FQNEAQ (reference sequence). CDR3 nucleotide sequence: TGTGCCAGCAGCTTAGGGGGAAAGACCTACGAGCAGTACTTC. Protein: CASSLGGKTYEQYF.